In its sample, the clone carrying this TCR beta chain was seen many times. The antigen remains undetermined. The germline V and J ends were trimmed by 0 bases and 0 bases, with 6 bases remaining between them. CDR3 length: 14 amino acids. Germline loops: CDR1 SGHRS, CDR2 YFSETQ. TCRdb re-analysed the reads in MiXCR, keeping a single row per CDR3 protein. The sample shows fewer than 200,000 distinct CDR3 sequences, roughly 19% of them seen only once. The source of the sample is a study of T cell repertoires in cytomegalovirus infection. The overall study: It can be stated that public TCR beta signatures indicated CMV infection as well as a matching HLA type.

The study, taken as a whole, reports: Carriers of CMV and the relevant HLA type were discriminated by public TCR beta frequency. Dominant in the ex vivo response were TCR beta clonotypes restricted by HLA-C and specific for CMV.

The chain combines TRBV5-1 with TRBJ1-2; D gene unclear. The sample comprised PBMCs. This sequence originates from a human donor in good health (CMV status not recorded). Some clones in this sample may be carry-over from other donors' samples. This chain's CDR3 is CASSLDISNYGYTF. CDR3 coding DNA: TGCGCCAGCAGCTTGGACATCTCTAACTATGGCTACACCTTC.